Presented here are 27 T cell receptor beta chains from one specimen sequenced in a study of T cells in Graves' hyperthyroidism and ophthalmopathy. Amplification yielded TCR beta CDR3 regions, with RNA transcripts as the source. First-round RT-PCR targeting the TCR CDR3 was performed with the HTBI primer set. TCRdb reprocessed the multiplex PCR reads via MiXCR and lists one record per CDR3 protein. The sample consists of over 650,000 distinct CDR3 sequences, about a sixth of them appearing once. The specimen sequenced was blood. The source is a young man with Graves' hyperthyroidism.

This clonotype was picked up many times. The genes are TRBV7-2 and TRBJ2-7; 9 bases fit TRBD1. The germline V gene encodes CDR1 SGHTA and CDR2 FQGNSA. The V segment lost 6 bases and the J segment 1 base; nucleotides outside the gene matches: 10. This CDR3 spans 16 amino acids. CDR3 in amino acids: CASRETSGQGSYEQYF. CDR3 nucleotides: TGTGCCAGCAGGGAAACATCGGGACAGGGTTCCTACGAGCAGTACTTC. Using reference TRBV7-2 and TRBJ2-7 for the parts outside the CDR3, the full variable domain is GAGVSQSPSNKVTEKGKDVELRCDPISGHTALYWYRQSLGQGLEFLIYFQGNSAPDKSGLPSDRFSAERTGGSVSTLTIQRTQQEDSAVYLCASRETSGQGSYEQYFGPGTRLTVT.

The chain combines TRBV24-1 with TRBJ2-3; possible D gene TRBD1, 6 bases. Deletions cut 7 bases from V and 6 bases from J, with 10 bases between. The CDR3 covers 12 residues. Germline assignment: CDR1 KGHDR and CDR2 SFDVKD. CDR3 region: CATSRRGDTQYF. The CDR3 coding sequence is TGTGCCACCAGCAGAAGGGGGGATACGCAGTATTTT.

With respect to this clonotype: A junction end diverges from the germline sequence, so it may reflect a read error. For the CDR3, the DNA is TGTGCCAGCAGCTTATCCGGGACAGATAACAATGAGCAGCTCTTC. Translating it yields CASSLSGTDNNEQLF. This rearrangement joins TRBV11-2 to TRBJ2-1; 7 nucleotides agree with TRBD1. There are 15 residues in the CDR3. CDR1 and CDR2 from the germline V gene are SGHAT and FQNNGV.

This chain links TRBV7-2 with TRBJ1-2; 8 bases line up with TRBD1. From germline, CDR1 is SGHTA and CDR2 FQGNSA. CDR3 length: 16 amino acids. J lost 4 bases, V lost 4 bases, and 11 bases had no gene match. The CDR3 loop is CASSSLAGQAGYGYTF. CDR3 in DNA: TGTGCCAGCAGCTCCTTAGCGGGACAGGCAGGCTATGGCTACACCTTC.

This clonotype was found many times. The J gene is TRBJ2-7, the V gene TRBV29-1, with D perhaps given as TRBD1 or TRBD2 (5 bases each). This CDR3 contains 13 residues. V lost 4 bases, J lost 2 bases, and 12 bases lay in between. Germline lookup yields CDR1 SQVTM and CDR2 ANQGSEA. DNA for the CDR3: TGCAGCGTTGTATCGGGGCAGGCCTACGAGCAGTACTTC. Encoded protein: CSVVSGQAYEQYF.

This rearrangement joins TRBV4-1 to TRBJ2-7, with 9 bases that match TRBD1. V was pared by 0 bases and J by 4 bases, with 7 bases of the junction left unmatched. From germline, CDR1 is MGHRA and CDR2 YSYEKL. This CDR3 comprises 16 residues. For the CDR3, the DNA is TGCGCCAGCAGCCAAGAGAATACAGGGGGCTGGTACGAGCAGTACTTC. This gives the protein CASSQENTGGWYEQYF.

The rearrangement links TRBV15 to TRBJ1-4; D is uncertain. This CDR3 contains 15 residues. Germline loops: CDR1 LNHNV, CDR2 YYDKDF (reference sequence). V shed 1 base and J shed 8 bases, with 14 bases lying between them. The CDR3: CATSRGVQTKEKLFF. DNA for the CDR3: TGTGCCACCAGCAGAGGGGTACAGACCAAGGAAAAACTGTTTTTT.

In this sample, this clonotype turned up many times. The genes are TRBV2 and TRBJ2-1; tentative D call: TRBD2 (5 bases). The CDR3 contains 12 residues. CDR1 SNHLY and CDR2 FYNNEI come from the germline V gene. V dropped 4 bases and J dropped 9 bases, with 10 bases sitting between them. This chain's CDR3 is CASSGSAGEQFF. In DNA form, the CDR3 reads TGTGCCAGCAGTGGTAGCGCTGGTGAGCAGTTCTTC.

A few counts support this clonotype. This rearrangement joins TRBV20-1 to TRBJ1-2; 10 bases line up with TRBD1. The CDR3 extends over 13 amino acids. Germline lookup yields CDR1 DFQATT and CDR2 SNEGSKA (reference sequence). Germline trimming cut 6 bases from V and 7 bases from J; bases unmatched to any gene: 8. The CDR3 region has the DNA TGCAGTGCGCTGGACAGGGGGTTCGGTGGCTACACCTTC. This translates into CSALDRGFGGYTF.

The chain uses TRBV4-1 and TRBJ2-5; 9 nucleotides align to TRBD1. CDR1 and CDR2 (germline): MGHRA, YSYEKL. V was clipped by 4 bases and J by 5 bases; unmatched bases: 8. This CDR3 has 15 residues. CDR3 nucleotide sequence: TGCGCCAGCAGCCCACCGACAGGGGGGCGGGAGACCCAGTACTTC. Translating gives CASSPPTGGRETQYF.

This clonotype was detected ten times or more. The V and J genes are TRBV7-2 and TRBJ2-7; 8 bases match TRBD2. Trimming at V came to 7 bases and at J to 0 bases, leaving 11 bases not matched to a gene. This CDR3 has 16 residues. The germline V gene has CDR1 SGHTA and CDR2 FQGNSA. The CDR3 loop is CASTIRGGGSSYEQYF. Written as DNA, the CDR3 is TGTGCCAGCACAATCCGGGGGGGCGGGTCCTCCTACGAGCAGTACTTC.

The chain has TRBV6-1 and TRBJ1-2, with no clear D. The CDR3 is made up of 14 amino acids. The V end was cut by 0 bases, the J end by 4 bases, with 9 bases between. Germline V gene sequence: CDR1 MNHNS, CDR2 SASEGT. The CDR3, as DNA: TGTGCCAGCAGTGAAGCGCTCCATCTCTATGGCTACACCTTC. It encodes CASSEALHLYGYTF.

V gene TRBV19 combines with J gene TRBJ1-5, with D unclear. V lost 4 bases, J lost 0 bases, and 13 bases lay in between. CDR3 size: 16 residues. CDR1 and CDR2 from the germline V gene are LNHDA and SQIVND (reference sequence). The CDR3 sequence is CASSTAGIYSNQPQHF. The CDR3 nucleotides are TGTGCCAGTAGTACCGCGGGAATATATAGCAATCAGCCCCAGCATTTT.

This clonotype has only a few counts. The chain has TRBV19 and TRBJ2-1, with 16 bases identical to TRBD2. J was trimmed by 5 bases and V by 3 bases; bases with no gene match: 7. CDR1 is LNHDA and CDR2 is SQIVND in the germline V gene (reference sequence). This CDR3 region has 18 residues. Here the CDR3 reads CASSMGTSGRVTHNEQFF. CDR3 DNA sequence: TGTGCCAGTAGTATGGGGACTAGCGGGAGGGTTACCCACAATGAGCAGTTCTTC.

In this sample, this clonotype turned up many times. The chain links TRBV7-2 to TRBJ1-2; D is possibly TRBD1 (6 bases). Trimming shortened V by 10 bases and J by 1 base, and 16 bases separated the two germline ends. CDR3 size: 14 residues. Per the germline V gene, CDR1 is SGHTA and CDR2 is FQGNSA. CDR3 nucleotides: TGTGCCACCAACAACAGGGTACATAACTATGGCTACACCTTC. Its protein product is CATNNRVHNYGYTF.

This clonotype occurred many times. This chain connects TRBV28 to TRBJ2-1; 7 nucleotides agree with TRBD1. Looked up from germline, CDR1 is MDHEN and CDR2 is SYDVKM. The CDR3 has 16 residues. V was pared by 5 bases and J by 12 bases, with 19 bases of the junction left unmatched. The CDR3 here is CASSARQGARVIGQFF. The CDR3 DNA follows: TGTGCCAGCAGTGCAAGACAGGGTGCTAGGGTAATTGGGCAGTTCTTC.

Many counts were recorded for this clonotype. The rearrangement uses TRBV7-2 and TRBJ2-5; 13 nucleotides match TRBD2. The CDR3 consists of 15 residues. V lost 8 bases and J lost 4; bases outside the gene matches: 7. CDR1 is SGHTA and CDR2 is FQGNSA in the germline V gene. The DNA of the CDR3 is TGTGCCAGCCGTATACTAGCGGGAGGGTTAGAGACCCAGTACTTC. Protein: CASRILAGGLETQYF.

This rearrangement joins TRBV29-1 to TRBJ2-3; TRBD2 might be the D (6 bases). Trimming took 7 bases from V and 1 from J, leaving 12 bases between them. Germline loops: CDR1 SQVTM, CDR2 ANQGSEA. The CDR3 runs 13 residues. DNA of the CDR3: TGCAGCGGGGCGGGACCCGGCACAGATACGCAGTATTTT. Protein: CSGAGPGTDTQYF.

This clonotype occurred once. Given a much more abundant clone one base away, this may be a read error. The chain recombines TRBV7-2 with TRBJ2-7; D not certain. Germline values: CDR1 SGHTA, CDR2 FQGNSA. The V gene lost 5 bases and the J gene lost 7 bases, with 24 bases spanning the gap. The CDR3 is made up of 16 amino acids. CDR3 residues: CASSLSSRSFYNEQYF. The CDR3 DNA reads as TGTGCCAGCAGCCTTTCTTCGAGGAGTTTCTACAATGAGCAGTACTTC. Drawing the rest from reference TRBV7-2 and TRBJ2-7, the complete variable domain is GAGVSQSPSNKVTEKGKDVELRCDPISGHTALYWYRQSLGQGLEFLIYFQGNSAPDKSGLPSDRFSAERTGGSVSTLTIQRTQQEDSAVYLCASSLSSRSFYNEQYFGPGTRLTVT.

In this sample, this clonotype turned up a few times. This sequence joins TRBV5-1 and TRBJ2-7; no definite D call. CDR1 SGHRS and CDR2 YFSETQ come from the germline V gene. There are 15 residues in the CDR3. V was pared by 5 bases and J by 0 bases, with 15 bases between. The CDR3 loop is CASRNNPGRSYEQYF. CDR3 coding DNA: TGCGCCAGCAGAAACAACCCGGGCCGCTCCTACGAGCAGTACTTC.

The chain is built from TRBV20-1 and TRBJ1-4; unclear D gene. Germline-derived CDR1 and CDR2 are DFQATT and SNEGSKA (reference sequence). CDR3 length: 12 amino acids. Trimming stripped 3 bases from V and 0 bases from J, with 2 bases between. CDR3 sequence reads: CSASATNEKLFF. DNA of the CDR3: TGCAGTGCTAGTGCAACTAATGAAAAACTGTTTTTT.

Many counts were recorded for this clonotype. V is TRBV11-1 and J is TRBJ2-7; 9 bases are a match to TRBD1. CDR3 length: 15 amino acids. Germline V gives CDR1 SGHAT, CDR2 FQDESV (reference sequence). V lost 5 bases and J lost 0; bases outside the gene matches: 5. The CDR3 DNA reads TGTGCCAGCAGCCCTGACAGGGGGTACTCCTACGAGCAGTACTTC. Amino acids: CASSPDRGYSYEQYF. Drawing the rest from reference TRBV11-1 and TRBJ2-7, the complete variable domain is EAEVAQSPRYKITEKSQAVAFWCDPISGHATLYWYRQILGQGPELLVQFQDESVVDDSQLPKDRFSAERLKGVDSTLKIQPAELGDSAMYLCASSPDRGYSYEQYFGPGTRLTVT.

Many counts were recorded for this clonotype. The chain is built from TRBV29-1 and TRBJ2-3; no clear D. V shed 7 bases and J shed 4 bases, with 15 bases lying between them. The CDR3 runs to 13 residues. Per germline, CDR1 SQVTM and CDR2 ANQGSEA. The CDR3 reads CSAGSSSPDTQYF. The CDR3 DNA reads as TGCAGCGCTGGGTCTTCCTCCCCAGATACGCAGTATTTT.

In this sample, this clonotype turned up many times. V is TRBV7-8 and J is TRBJ2-5, with D possibly TRBD1 on 5 matching bases. The V gene lost 1 base and the J gene lost 6 bases, with 6 bases spanning the gap. Germline assignment: CDR1 SGHVS and CDR2 FQNEAQ. The CDR3 has 12 amino acids. The CDR3 loop is CASSLGGKTQYF. The CDR3 DNA is TGTGCCAGCAGCTTAGGGGGCAAGACCCAGTACTTC.

The genes are TRBV4-2 and TRBJ2-5; D uncertain. V was pared by 1 base and J by 2 bases, with 11 bases between. CDR3 size: 15 residues. Per germline, CDR1 LGHNA and CDR2 YNFKEQ. DNA for the CDR3: TGTGCCAGCAGCCAAGGGGCTCTAGGACAAGAGACCCAGTACTTC. It encodes CASSQGALGQETQYF.

Concerning this clonotype: It may be a read error: a sequence one base away is much more abundant. The chain links TRBV28 to TRBJ2-7, with D unresolved. V lost 5 bases to trimming and J lost 1 base, with 18 bases between them. The CDR3 consists of 16 residues. Looked up from germline, CDR1 is MDHEN and CDR2 is SYDVKM. The CDR3 DNA sequence: TGTGCCAGCAGTCCCCTCGATGTAGGTAAGTCCTACGAGCAGTACTTC. It encodes CASSPLDVGKSYEQYF.

As for this clonotype: At one boundary the junction diverges from the germline segment, which might be a read error. The gene calls are TRBV2 and TRBJ1-2; 9 bases match TRBD1. Per germline, CDR1 SNHLY and CDR2 FYNNEI. The CDR3 is 14 amino acids. The DNA for the CDR3 is TGTGCCAGCAGCCCCGGGACAGGGAACTATGGCTACGCCTTC. Translation gives CASSPGTGNYGYAF.